A single sample gave rise to the 31 T cell receptor beta chains below, sequenced in a study of spatial heterogeneity in lung cancer. The time point was: sample taken at primary tumor resection. TCRdb redid the calling of the 5' RACE reads with MiXCR, one entry per CDR3 protein. The sample records 8,200 or so distinct CDR3 sequences, 9.7% being singletons. Specimen: normal lung tissue next to the tumor, collected at surgery. The receptors come from a male donor with early-stage non-small cell lung cancer.

This clonotype has at least ten counts. V usage is TRBV6-6 and J usage is TRBJ2-3; D possibly uses TRBD1 or TRBD2 (5 bases each). Looked up from germline, CDR1 is MNHNY and CDR2 is SVGAGI (reference sequence). The CDR3 length is 16 residues. The V and J ends lost 6 bases and 7 bases respectively, with 23 bases between them. The CDR3 bases are TGTGCCAGCAGCCCCCACGGGGCGGCCGCGGCCCATACGCAGTATTTT. Amino acid sequence: CASSPHGAAAAHTQYF.

At least ten counts were recorded for this clonotype. The rearrangement links TRBV12-3 or TRBV12-4 to TRBJ1-2; 9 positions match TRBD1. The CDR3 has 15 residues. V was pared by 5 bases and J by 4 bases, with 8 bases of the junction left unmatched. In DNA, the CDR3 is TGTGCCAGCAGTCCCTCCGGGACAGGGCTCTATGGCTACACCTTC. Its translation is CASSPSGTGLYGYTF.

This clonotype was detected many times. DNA of the CDR3: TGTGCCACCAGCAGAGATTCCCAGCTCTATGGCTACACCTTC. Its translation is CATSRDSQLYGYTF. The rearrangement uses TRBV15 and TRBJ1-2; no definite D call. The CDR3 sequence is 14 residues long. Germline assignment: CDR1 LNHNV and CDR2 YYDKDF (reference sequence). Trimming shortened V by 0 bases and J by 4 bases, and 9 bases separated the two germline ends.

The chain couples TRBV28 to TRBJ2-7; D unclear. The germline V gene encodes CDR1 MDHEN and CDR2 SYDVKM. This CDR3 region has 12 residues. Between the trimmed V and J ends, which lost 5 bases and 3 bases, there was a span of 8 bases. CDR3 sequence reads: CASSIMGYEQYF. CDR3 DNA sequence: TGTGCCAGCAGTATTATGGGCTACGAGCAGTACTTC.

This clonotype came up many times. The chain has TRBV27 and TRBJ1-2; TRBD1 matches 10 bases. CDR1 is MNHEY and CDR2 is SMNVEV in the germline V gene (reference sequence). The CDR3 sequence is 14 residues long. Trimming removed 6 bases from V and 4 bases from J; junction bases left unmatched: 5. The CDR3 nucleotides read TGTGCCAGCAGGAGACAGGGGGCGAGCTATGGCTACACCTTC. Protein sequence: CASRRQGASYGYTF.

This clonotype was picked up many times. CDR3 in amino acids: CASSFQGYNEQFF. CDR3 in DNA: TGTGCCAGCAGCTTCCAGGGGTACAATGAGCAGTTCTTC. V usage is TRBV7-8 and J usage is TRBJ2-1; D is possibly TRBD1 (6 bases). Trimming took off 3 bases at V and 4 bases at J, with 7 bases between the two ends. CDR3 size: 13 residues. In germline, CDR1 is SGHVS, CDR2 FQNEAQ.

This clonotype appeared many times. The rearrangement links TRBV5-4 to TRBJ2-6, with D hard to call. The germline V and J ends were trimmed by 6 bases and 4 bases, with 11 bases remaining between them. Germline V gene data show CDR1 as SGHNT and CDR2 as YYREEE (reference sequence). The CDR3 spans 14 residues. In DNA form, the CDR3 reads TGTGCCAGCACCCCAAATCCCGGGGCCAACGTCCTGACTTTC. Translating gives CASTPNPGANVLTF.

This clonotype was observed at least ten times. The genes are TRBV29-1 and TRBJ1-1, with D maybe TRBD1 (5 bases). The V gene's germline CDR1 is SQVTM and CDR2 ANQGSEA. The CDR3 is 13 amino acids. Trimming took 3 bases from V and 10 from J, leaving 18 bases between them. This chain's CDR3 is CSVEGVTRGGAFF. For the CDR3, the DNA is TGCAGCGTTGAGGGGGTTACAAGAGGAGGAGCTTTCTTT. Full variable domain (rest looked up from reference TRBV29-1 and TRBJ1-1): SAVISQKPSRDICQRGTSLTIQCQVDSQVTMMFWYRQQPGQSLTLIATANQGSEATYESGFVIDKFPISRPNLTFSTLTVSNMSPEDSSIYLCSVEGVTRGGAFFGQGTRLTVV.

The rearrangement joins TRBV23-1 to TRBJ2-3; unclear D gene. TRBV23-1 is flagged as an ORF with uncertain function. CDR3 length: 16 amino acids. Trimming took 4 bases from V and 0 from J, leaving 14 bases between them. CDR3 in amino acids: CASSPGRASSTDTQYF. CDR3 DNA: TGCGCCAGCAGTCCTGGTCGAGCATCTAGCACAGATACGCAGTATTTT.

This clonotype was found many times. In DNA, the CDR3 is TGCAGTGCAACGGGACTAGCGGGGGGGCCACGCCAAGAGACCCAGTACTTC. This codes for CSATGLAGGPRQETQYF. The rearrangement uses TRBV20-1 and TRBJ2-5, with 16 nucleotides matching TRBD2. This CDR3 is 17 amino acids long. Trimming at V came to 6 bases and at J to 1 base, leaving 8 bases not matched to a gene. Germline V gene data show CDR1 as DFQATT and CDR2 as SNEGSKA (reference sequence).

This clonotype was seen a handful of times. CDR3 coding DNA: TGTGCCAGCAGCTTAAGACGGAGCTATGGCTACACCTTC. It yields the protein CASSLRRSYGYTF. V is TRBV7-2 and J is TRBJ1-2, with unresolved D. The CDR3 length is 13 residues. Germline V lookup: CDR1 SGHTA, CDR2 FQGNSA. Trimming left V 2 bases short and J 4 bases short, with 8 bases between. The full variable domain, rest sourced from reference TRBV7-2 and TRBJ1-2, is GAGVSQSPSNKVTEKGKDVELRCDPISGHTALYWYRQSLGQGLEFLIYFQGNSAPDKSGLPSDRFSAERTGGSVSTLTIQRTQQEDSAVYLCASSLRRSYGYTFGSGTRLTVV.

This clonotype is labeled medium-sized. This sequence joins TRBV6-2 or TRBV6-3 and TRBJ2-7; 13 bases align to TRBD2. J lost 5 bases, V lost 2 bases, and 3 bases had no gene match. This CDR3 has 15 amino acids. The V gene's germline CDR1 is MNHEY and CDR2 SVGEGT. The CDR3 here is CASSYRGLAGNEQYF. Here the CDR3 DNA reads TGTGCCAGCAGTTACCGGGGACTAGCGGGGAACGAGCAGTACTTC.

This clonotype occurred a few times. The chain links TRBV5-1 to TRBJ2-7; 7 positions agree with TRBD2. This CDR3 is built from 19 residues. Per germline, CDR1 SGHRS and CDR2 YFSETQ. J gave up 7 bases and V 1 base, and 23 bases lay outside the gene matches. CDR3 protein: CASSLYQRGQGWDRGEQYF. The CDR3 nucleotides are TGCGCCAGCAGCTTGTACCAGCGGGGCCAAGGATGGGATCGTGGGGAGCAGTACTTC.

This clonotype was observed many times. The chain combines TRBV5-1 with TRBJ1-1; tentatively, D is TRBD1 (6 bases). Germline V gene lookup returns CDR1 SGHRS and CDR2 YFSETQ. The CDR3 covers 14 residues. The germline V and J ends were trimmed by 6 bases and 1 base, with 13 bases remaining between them. The CDR3 coding sequence is TGCGCCAGCATGGGGACACCCGCGAACACTGAAGCTTTCTTT. Amino acids: CASMGTPANTEAFF.

The chain carries TRBV7-8 and TRBJ1-1, with D perhaps TRBD1 (5 bases). This CDR3 is 14 amino acids long. Germline V gives CDR1 SGHVS, CDR2 FQNEAQ. V lost 1 base to trimming and J lost 5 bases, with 11 bases between them. CDR3 nucleotides: TGTGCCAGCAGCTTAGGCGGGGGTGAGACTGAAGCTTTCTTT. Its translation: CASSLGGGETEAFF.

This clonotype was counted many times. This chain links TRBV4-1 with TRBJ2-3; 8 bases line up with TRBD2. The CDR3 totals 18 residues. The V gene end was trimmed by 4 bases and the J gene end by 4 bases; junction bases not matched to a gene: 16. CDR1 is MGHRA and CDR2 is YSYEKL in the germline V gene. The CDR3 DNA sequence: TGCGCCAGCAGCCCAGAGTTCGCGGGGGGAATGCGCGCAGATACGCAGTATTTT. Residues: CASSPEFAGGMRADTQYF.

The chain has TRBV27 and TRBJ2-7, with 7 bases fitting TRBD1. V was pared by 3 bases and J by 4 bases, with 6 bases of the junction left unmatched. Germline V gene data show CDR1 as MNHEY and CDR2 as SMNVEV (reference sequence). This CDR3 is built from 14 residues. The CDR3 DNA sequence: TGTGCCAGCAGTTTCAGGACAGGCGGATACGAGCAGTACTTC. It is translated as CASSFRTGGYEQYF.

This clonotype has ten or more counts. The J gene is TRBJ2-2, the V gene TRBV20-1, with 12 positions matching TRBD2. The J segment lost 8 bases and the V segment lost 5 bases, leaving 9 bases of the junction unmatched. The V gene's germline CDR1 is DFQATT and CDR2 SNEGSKA (reference sequence). There are 15 residues in the CDR3. CDR3 nucleotide sequence: TGCAGTGCTTTTGGGACTAGCGGGCCGCAGGGGGAGCTGTTTTTT. Its translation is CSAFGTSGPQGELFF.

The rearrangement links TRBV19 to TRBJ1-6; D remains ambiguous. The germline gives CDR1 LNHDA, CDR2 SQIVND (reference sequence). Trimming cost V 7 bases and J 0 bases, with 13 bases left between them. This CDR3 spans 16 amino acids. The CDR3 sequence is CASNPGRSSYNSPLHF. CDR3 nucleotide sequence: TGTGCCAGTAACCCAGGCCGGAGCTCCTATAATTCACCCCTCCACTTT.

This clonotype was observed at least ten times. This sequence joins TRBV9 and TRBJ2-5, with 8 nucleotides matching TRBD2. V dropped 5 bases and J dropped 7; count of bases not matched to a gene: 13. CDR3 length: 15 residues. CDR1 is SGDLS and CDR2 is YYNGEE in the germline V gene. The DNA of the CDR3 is TGTGCCAGCAGTCCCCCGGGACTAGTGGCCGGGACCCAGTACTTC. This codes for CASSPPGLVAGTQYF.

CDR3 nucleotide sequence: TGCAGTGCTGGGGTGGCAGGAAGGGACTACGAGCAGTACTTC. Its translation is CSAGVAGRDYEQYF. This chain uses TRBV20-1 with TRBJ2-7; D unresolved. This CDR3 region has 14 residues. V was cut by 5 bases and J by 3 bases, with 17 bases left in between. Germline V gene lookup returns CDR1 DFQATT and CDR2 SNEGSKA (reference sequence).

This clonotype is medium-sized within its sample. V is TRBV7-3 and J is TRBJ2-4; the D is unclear. V lost 1 base, J lost 7 bases, and 8 bases lay in between. From germline, CDR1 is SGHTA and CDR2 FQGTGA. This CDR3 has 13 amino acids. The CDR3 here is CASSLKGSNIQYF. In DNA form, the CDR3 reads TGTGCCAGCAGCTTAAAAGGGTCGAACATTCAGTACTTC.

This chain uses TRBV28 with TRBJ2-3, with TRBD2 identical over 7 bases. CDR3 size: 17 residues. Losses at the gene ends were 3 bases for V and 2 bases for J; bases not matched to a gene: 11. From germline, CDR1 is MDHEN and CDR2 SYDVKM. The DNA for the CDR3 is TGTGCCAGCAGTTTTACCTACGGACTAGACCTCACAGATACGCAGTATTTT. As protein: CASSFTYGLDLTDTQYF. Filled out from reference TRBV28 and TRBJ2-3, the complete variable domain reads DVKVTQSSRYLVKRTGEKVFLECVQDMDHENMFWYRQDPGLGLRLIYFSYDVKMKEKGDIPEGYSVSREKKERFSLILESASTNQTSMYLCASSFTYGLDLTDTQYFGPGTRLTVL.

This clonotype was recorded at least ten times. The gene calls are TRBV28 and TRBJ2-7, with TRBD2 matching 10 bases. Germline assignment: CDR1 MDHEN and CDR2 SYDVKM. The CDR3 contains 18 residues. J was trimmed by 8 bases and V by 2 bases; bases with no gene match: 18. The DNA of the CDR3 is TGTGCCAGCAGTTTACGGGTTGGAGCGGGAGGGGGTCTACGACAGCAGTACTTC. This sequence encodes CASSLRVGAGGGLRQQYF.

This clonotype has a count of ten or more. The chain uses TRBV6-1 and TRBJ2-3, with unresolved D. From germline, CDR1 is MNHNS and CDR2 SASEGT. Trimming removed 2 bases from V and 1 base from J, with 10 bases in between. This CDR3 is 15 amino acids long. CDR3 DNA sequence: TGTGCCAGCAGTGAACCTCCTGAGGGCACAGATACGCAGTATTTT. Encoded protein: CASSEPPEGTDTQYF.

This clonotype was detected many times. V and J are TRBV30 and TRBJ1-6; no definite D call. The V end lost 0 bases, the J end lost 9 bases, and 12 bases lay between the germline ends. The germline V gene has CDR1 GTSNPN and CDR2 SVGIG (reference sequence). CDR3 length equals 14 residues. DNA of the CDR3: TGTGCCTGGAGTGTTCGACCCGCAGGTTCACCCCTCCACTTT. This translates into CAWSVRPAGSPLHF.

This clonotype was counted a single time. This rearrangement joins TRBV10-3 to TRBJ2-1, with no clear D. V lost 6 bases to trimming and J lost 6 bases, with 12 bases between them. This CDR3 has 13 amino acids. The germline V gene encodes CDR1 ENHRY and CDR2 SYGVKD. CDR3 nucleotide sequence: TGTGCCATCAGCGCTCCCAATAGCAATGAGCAGTTCTTC. This sequence encodes CAISAPNSNEQFF.

Many counts were recorded for this clonotype. The chain links TRBV20-1 to TRBJ2-2, with D unclear. The CDR3 sequence is 15 residues long. V lost 0 bases and J 7 bases, leaving 15 bases between the germline ends. The germline gives CDR1 DFQATT, CDR2 SNEGSKA (reference sequence). CDR3 sequence reads: CSAREKPGLVGELFF. The CDR3 DNA reads TGCAGTGCTAGAGAGAAGCCCGGGCTTGTCGGGGAGCTGTTTTTT.

This clonotype was detected many times. This chain connects TRBV12-2 to TRBJ1-1. TRBV12-2 is given as a pseudogene. This CDR3 comprises 14 residues. Written as DNA, the CDR3 is TGTGCAAGTCTCCTAGGGCGCAGGAACACTGAAGCTTTCTTT. It specifies CASLLGRRNTEAFF.

This clonotype was counted at least ten times. V usage is TRBV25-1 and J usage is TRBJ1-4, with TRBD1 identical over 7 bases. CDR3 length: 14 residues. Germline CDR1 is MGHDK and CDR2 is SYGVNS. V gave up 8 bases and J gave up 3 bases; unmatched junction bases: 6. The CDR3 nucleotides are TGTGCCAGCGGAACAGGGGCACCTAATGAAAAACTGTTTTTT. Its protein product is CASGTGAPNEKLFF. Looking up the rest from reference TRBV25-1 and TRBJ1-4 gives the full variable domain: EADIYQTPRYLVIGTGKKITLECSQTMGHDKMYWYQQDPGMELHLIHYSYGVNSTEKGDLSSESTVSRIRTEHFPLTLESARPSHTSQYLCASGTGAPNEKLFFGSGTQLSVL.

This clonotype was counted many times. This sequence joins TRBV5-1 and TRBJ2-7; TRBD1 aligns across 8 bases. There are 13 residues in the CDR3. The germline V gene encodes CDR1 SGHRS and CDR2 YFSETQ. J gave up 5 bases and V 4 bases, and 5 bases lay outside the gene matches. CDR3 sequence: CASSLRTGNEQYF. The CDR3 DNA is TGCGCCAGCAGCCTTCGGACAGGGAACGAGCAGTACTTC. Drawing the rest from reference TRBV5-1 and TRBJ2-7, the complete variable domain is KAGVTQTPRYLIKTRGQQVTLSCSPISGHRSVSWYQQTPGQGLQFLFEYFSETQRNKGNFPGRFSGRQFSNSRSEMNVSTLELGDSALYLCASSLRTGNEQYFGPGTRLTVT.